The present T cell receptor beta chain was sequenced within a study of CD8 T cells in ankylosing spondylitis. This clonotype came up a few times. Its antigen is unknown. Broader study findings: Made up of about eight highly homologous variants, a TCR beta motif appeared characteristic of ankylosing spondylitis blood. Prior literature has documented some motif variants in synovial fluid and blood from reactive arthritis. Clones tied to disease were said to be significantly enriched in matched ankylosing spondylitis synovial fluid.

Quantitative 5'-RACE with molecular barcodes was used to make the TCR beta libraries. TCRdb reprocessed the 5' RACE reads via MiXCR and lists one record per CDR3 protein. This table has 250,000 or so distinct CDR3 sequences, approximately 20% appearing once. Germline V lookup: CDR1 SGHRS, CDR2 YFSETQ. V lost 2 bases to trimming and J lost 1 base; unmatched junction nucleotides: 6. This CDR3 is 15 amino acids long. The chain is built from TRBV5-1 and TRBJ2-7; 7 nucleotides match TRBD1. The clonotype was recovered from a male donor with ankylosing spondylitis or in good health (not recorded which). Sequenced: blood, either unsorted or a sorted T cell fraction (not recorded which). In DNA form, the CDR3 reads TGCGCCAGCAGCTTACCCGACAGGGCATCCTACGAGCAGTACTTC. It is translated as CASSLPDRASYEQYF.